This TCR beta chain was sequenced during a study of beta chain features in type 1 diabetes. Study overall: Sorted cells examined across all samples numbered 85 million to 130 million. Study-level findings and limits: Any HLA-type effect on TCRB rearrangement remained unresolved here. Relative to healthy donors, patients appeared to have naive, central memory and Treg TCRB repertoires that were more similar.

The CDR3 runs to 13 residues. V lost 0 bases and J lost 5, with 8 bases in between. Germline V gives CDR1 MNHNY, CDR2 SVGAGI (reference sequence). As every portion of the isolated RNA was reverse transcribed, the sequencing read expressed TCRB transcripts. Libraries were prepared by immunoSEQ multiplex PCR; TCRdb keeps only in-frame clonotypes and omits some of them. The sample holds 200,000 to 250,000 clones, roughly 11% seen once. Comments on this clone: Its antigen remains unidentified.

This chain uses TRBV6-6 with TRBJ2-7; TRBD1 might be the D (6 bases). This sequence was found in a man aged 18 to 30 in good health. The specimen sequenced was central memory CD4+ T cells from blood. CDR3 nucleotides: TGTGCCAGCAGTTACTCTACAGGGAACGAGCAGTACTTC. Translating gives CASSYSTGNEQYF.